The rows below give T cell receptor beta chains drawn from one sample of a study of vaccination and CD4 T cells after COVID-19. TCRdb processed the PCR reads anew with MiXCR; each CDR3 protein has one entry. The sample holds about 15,000 distinct CDR3 sequences, around two fifths seen once. Their cognate antigens are unknown. Sequencing was done on a sample of CD4+ T cells from blood, cultured in vitro. The source of these receptors is a human donor who had recovered from COVID-19. Each CDR3 is given with its conserved first and last residue. A D gene is named only where the DNA matches it firmly. A clone size is listed for some rows: how often the clone was seen (once, few, many), or a class if it is expanded.

clone_size	j_call	d_call	v_call	cdr3_aa	cdr3_nt
.	TRBJ1-6	TRBD1	TRBV27	CASRPGQIYSPLHF	TGTGCCAGCCGTCCGGGACAGATCTATTCACCCCTCCACTTT
.	TRBJ2-4	.	TRBV20-1	CSARDQATGRTKNIQYF	TGCAGTGCTAGAGATCAGGCCACGGGGAGGACCAAAAACATTCAGTACTTC
.	TRBJ2-7	TRBD2	TRBV2	CASSDGLAGGGEQYF	TGTGCCAGCAGTGACGGGCTAGCGGGTGGTGGGGAGCAGTACTTC
few	TRBJ2-6	.	TRBV15	CATSREYGANVLTF	TGTGCCACCAGCAGAGAGTACGGGGCCAACGTCCTGACTTTC
few	TRBJ1-2	.	TRBV19	CASRDTNYGYTF	TGTGCCAGTAGGGACACCAACTATGGCTACACCTTC
.	TRBJ2-7	.	TRBV12-2	CASRLGRGICYEQYF	TGTGCAAGTCGCTTAGGCCGGGGAATCTGCTACGAGCAGTACTTC
few	TRBJ1-5	TRBD1	TRBV6-1	CASRDRVSNQPQHF	TGTGCCAGCAGGGACAGGGTTAGCAATCAGCCCCAGCATTTT
.	TRBJ1-4	.	TRBV20-1	CSARDHPSAIEKLFF	TGCAGTGCTAGGGACCACCCCTCTGCGATCGAAAAACTGTTTTTT
few	TRBJ1-2	.	TRBV7-2	CASSLNTARAPYGYTF	TGTGCCAGCAGCTTAAACACCGCCAGGGCCCCTTATGGCTACACCTTC
.	TRBJ2-1	TRBD2	TRBV20-1	CSARASTRERVYNEQFF	TGCAGTGCTAGAGCGTCTACGCGGGAGCGGGTTTACAATGAGCAGTTCTTC
.	TRBJ1-5	TRBD1	TRBV2	CASSEARTGFNQPQHF	TGTGCCAGCAGTGAAGCACGGACAGGGTTCAATCAGCCCCAGCATTTT
few	TRBJ1-2	.	TRBV6-1	CASREGPVPRTYGYTF	TGTGCCAGCAGGGAGGGGCCTGTACCCCGTACCTATGGCTACACCTTC
.	TRBJ1-6	.	TRBV2	CAISSYNSPLHF	TGTGCCATAAGCTCCTATAATTCACCCCTCCACTTT
.	TRBJ1-1	.	TRBV20-1	CSARDQSPGEAFF	TGCAGTGCTAGAGATCAGTCCCCGGGGGAAGCTTTCTTT
.	TRBJ2-2	.	TRBV6-2/TRBV6-3	CASNEPGSRGGNTGELFF	TGTGCCAGCAACGAGCCAGGAAGTCGTGGCGGGAACACCGGGGAGCTGTTTTTT
.	TRBJ1-2	.	TRBV4-3	CASSQKRGHTSYGYTF	TGCGCCAGCAGCCAGAAGCGCGGCCACACTTCCTATGGCTACACCTTC
.	TRBJ2-6	.	TRBV11-2	CASAGQLSSGANVLTF	TGTGCCAGCGCTGGACAACTCAGCTCTGGGGCCAACGTCCTGACTTTC
few	TRBJ1-5	.	TRBV30	CAWSGQLNQPQHF	TGTGCCTGGAGTGGACAGCTCAATCAGCCCCAGCATTTT
.	TRBJ1-6	TRBD1	TRBV20-1	CSAREGGTGVESPLHF	TGCAGTGCTAGAGAGGGGGGGACAGGGGTTGAGTCACCCCTCCACTTT
.	TRBJ1-2	.	TRBV30	CAWKVGGQYGYTF	TGTGCCTGGAAGGTTGGTGGGCAGTATGGCTACACCTTC
once	TRBJ1-1	TRBD1	TRBV18	CASSGTGSDTEAFF	TGTGCCAGCTCAGGGACAGGGTCGGACACTGAAGCTTTCTTT
.	TRBJ1-5	.	TRBV19	CASSRRGSLDSNQPQHF	TGTGCCAGTAGTAGGAGGGGGAGTTTAGATAGCAATCAGCCCCAGCATTTT
.	TRBJ2-7	.	TRBV6-1	CASRGVTSYEQYF	TGTGCCAGCAGGGGTGTTACTTCCTACGAGCAGTACTTC
.	TRBJ2-5	.	TRBV5-1	CASSEPEGKTQYF	TGCGCCAGCAGTGAACCAGAGGGGAAGACCCAGTACTTC
.	TRBJ1-3	.	TRBV5-6	CASSIGDWQSGNTIYF	TGTGCCAGCAGCATAGGAGACTGGCAATCTGGAAACACCATATATTTT
.	TRBJ2-7	.	TRBV30	CALWQANYEQYF	TGTGCCCTCTGGCAGGCTAACTACGAGCAGTACTTC
few	TRBJ2-5	.	TRBV19	CASSPDKGLNKETQYF	TGTGCCAGTAGTCCCGACAAGGGGCTTAATAAAGAGACCCAGTACTTC
few	TRBJ2-2	TRBD1	TRBV6-5	CASSSRDRGRPGELFF	TGTGCCAGCAGTTCTCGGGACAGGGGGCGCCCCGGGGAGCTGTTTTTT
few	TRBJ2-7	.	TRBV6-1	CASSRAPSYEQYF	TGTGCCAGCAGTAGAGCTCCTAGCTACGAGCAGTACTTC
.	TRBJ1-2	.	TRBV11-2	CASSFNRDYGYTF	TGTGCCAGCAGCTTCAACAGGGACTATGGCTACACCTTC
.	TRBJ2-1	TRBD2	TRBV12-3/TRBV12-4	CATASASGGAYEQFF	TGTGCCACCGCGTCGGCTAGCGGGGGGGCGTATGAGCAGTTCTTC
few	TRBJ1-1	TRBD1	TRBV6-4	CASSRTGGNTEAFF	TGTGCCAGCAGTCGGACAGGGGGGAACACTGAAGCTTTCTTT
.	TRBJ1-2	.	TRBV28	CASSTGTTGLNNYGYTF	TGTGCCAGCAGTACCGGGACCACTGGACTTAATAACTATGGCTACACCTTC
few	TRBJ2-1	.	TRBV6-2/TRBV6-3	CASSYSGAGVAYNEQFF	TGTGCCAGCAGTTACTCTGGGGCAGGCGTGGCGTACAATGAGCAGTTCTTC
.	TRBJ2-7	TRBD2	TRBV7-2	CASSLSLAGVYEQYF	TGTGCCAGCAGCTTATCACTAGCGGGAGTCTACGAGCAGTACTTC
.	TRBJ1-1	.	TRBV7-8	CASSSYQDTPNTEAFF	TGTGCCAGCAGTTCCTATCAGGACACCCCGAACACTGAAGCTTTCTTT
.	TRBJ1-2	.	TRBV7-6	CASSLRSGGDGYTF	TGTGCCAGCAGCTTACGTTCTGGGGGCGATGGCTACACCTTC
few	TRBJ1-2	.	TRBV27	CASSFKSNYGYTF	TGTGCCAGCAGTTTTAAAAGTAACTATGGCTACACCTTC
few	TRBJ2-4	TRBD1	TRBV15	CATSTRTGTTKNIQYF	TGTGCCACCAGCACTAGGACAGGGACGACCAAAAACATTCAGTACTTC
few	TRBJ2-5	.	TRBV9	CASSVQSAGTQYF	TGTGCCAGCAGCGTCCAGAGCGCTGGGACCCAGTACTTC
.	TRBJ2-3	TRBD2	TRBV2	CASSIRTSGNADTQYF	TGTGCCAGCAGTATTAGGACTAGCGGGAATGCAGATACGCAGTATTTT
.	TRBJ1-1	.	TRBV18	CASSPGQNTEAFF	TGTGCCAGCTCACCGGGTCAGAACACTGAAGCTTTCTTT
few	TRBJ1-4	.	TRBV27	CASSTYSTNEKLFF	TGTGCCAGCAGCACATATTCAACTAATGAAAAACTGTTTTTT
.	TRBJ1-2	.	TRBV19	CASRTGTDTYGYTF	TGTGCCAGTAGGACCGGGACCGACACTTATGGCTACACCTTC
.	TRBJ1-5	.	TRBV6-1	CASSESAGLWSQPQHF	TGTGCCAGCAGTGAATCGGCAGGGCTATGGAGTCAGCCCCAGCATTTT
.	TRBJ1-1	.	TRBV11-3	CASSVYYDGNTEAFF	TGTGCCAGCAGCGTATATTACGACGGGAACACTGAAGCTTTCTTT
few	TRBJ1-2	.	TRBV23-1	CASSQPPGHIYGYTF	TGCGCCAGCAGTCAGCCTCCCGGACATATCTATGGCTACACCTTC
.	TRBJ2-3	.	TRBV20-1	CSASRTYTDTQYF	TGCAGTGCTAGTCGTACCTACACAGATACGCAGTATTTT